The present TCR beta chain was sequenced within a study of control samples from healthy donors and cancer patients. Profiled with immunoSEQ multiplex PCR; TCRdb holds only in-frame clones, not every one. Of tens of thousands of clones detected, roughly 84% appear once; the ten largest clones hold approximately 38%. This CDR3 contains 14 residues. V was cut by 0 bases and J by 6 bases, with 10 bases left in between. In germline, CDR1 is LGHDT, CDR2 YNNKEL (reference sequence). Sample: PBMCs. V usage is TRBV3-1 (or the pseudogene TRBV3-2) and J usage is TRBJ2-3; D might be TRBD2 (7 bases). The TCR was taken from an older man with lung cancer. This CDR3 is CASSQDAGADTQYF. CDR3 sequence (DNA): TGTGCCAGCAGCCAAGATGCGGGGGCCGATACGCAGTATTTT.